Each of the 25 T cell receptor beta chains below was sequenced from the same sample in a study of cytomegalovirus exposure and HLA in healthy donors. Researchers ran the PCR with 60 Vbeta and 13 Jbeta primers. The method was immunoSEQ multiplex PCR; TCRdb's version includes in-frame clones alone and lacks a portion of them. This repertoire shows approximately 90,000 clones, around 77% found once; its top ten account for about 3.5%. The source material was PBMCs. These receptors originate from a man between 40 and 49 years old in good health and CMV-seronegative.

V usage is TRBV5-1 and J usage is TRBJ2-7, with TRBD2 matching 15 bases. This CDR3 is 14 amino acids long. Germline V CDR1 and CDR2: SGHRS, YFSETQ. The trim removed 0 bases at V and 9 bases at J, leaving 1 base unmatched. DNA for the CDR3: TGCGCCAGCAGCTTGGGGGGACTAGCGGGAGGGCAGTACTTC. This translates into CASSLGGLAGGQYF.

This clone was recorded only once. V gene TRBV9 combines with J gene TRBJ2-1; D perhaps matches TRBD2 (6 bases). The CDR3 contains 15 residues. Germline V gives CDR1 SGDLS, CDR2 YYNGEE. V shed 0 bases and J shed 7 bases, with 14 bases lying between them. The DNA of the CDR3 is TGTGCCAGCAGCGTAGACGCGGGGAGAGGGAATGAGCAGTTCTTC. Its translation is CASSVDAGRGNEQFF.

The genes are TRBV7-3 and TRBJ2-2; D unresolved. Between the trimmed V and J ends, which lost 1 base and 7 bases, there was a span of 7 bases. Germline lookup yields CDR1 SGHTA and CDR2 FQGTGA. The CDR3 runs 13 residues. The DNA of the CDR3 is TGTGCCAGCAGCTTAATAAAAAACGGGGAGCTGTTTTTT. Translating gives CASSLIKNGELFF.

The V and J genes are TRBV28 and TRBJ1-1; 8 bases map to TRBD1. CDR1 and CDR2 (germline): MDHEN, SYDVKM. The CDR3 length is 13 residues. V dropped 0 bases and J dropped 7; count of bases not matched to a gene: 1. The CDR3 protein is CASSLWGTGEAFF. CDR3 in DNA: TGTGCCAGCAGTTTATGGGGGACAGGTGAAGCTTTCTTT.

This clone has a single count. V gene TRBV7-3 combines with J gene TRBJ2-1; 7 bases align to TRBD2. V was pared by 6 bases and J by 4 bases, with 3 bases of the junction left unmatched. The CDR3 is 13 residues long. CDR1 and CDR2 (germline): SGHTA, FQGTGA. The CDR3 nucleotides read TGTGCCAGCAGTTCCGGGGGGTACAATGAGCAGTTCTTC. The encoded protein is CASSSGGYNEQFF.

This clone has only a few counts. The chain recombines TRBV5-1 with TRBJ2-7; D uncertain. The CDR3 sequence is 12 residues long. Germline lookup yields CDR1 SGHRS and CDR2 YFSETQ. With 1 base removed from V and 12 bases from J, the gap between germline ends came to 14 bases. The CDR3, as DNA: TGCGCCAGCAGCTTGCTGGGCGACCTCCTGTACTTC. Its protein product is CASSLLGDLLYF. Filled out from reference TRBV5-1 and TRBJ2-7, the complete variable domain reads KAGVTQTPRYLIKTRGQQVTLSCSPISGHRSVSWYQQTPGQGLQFLFEYFSETQRNKGNFPGRFSGRQFSNSRSEMNVSTLELGDSALYLCASSLLGDLLYFGPGTRLTVT.

The rearrangement uses TRBV5-4 and TRBJ1-1; D is ambiguous. Trimming cost V 1 base and J 4 bases, with 11 bases left between them. Looked up from germline, CDR1 is SGHNT and CDR2 is YYREEE (reference sequence). The CDR3 extends over 14 amino acids. CDR3 DNA sequence: TGTGCCAGCAGCTTGACACCTTCGGGCACTGAAGCTTTCTTT. Translated, it gives CASSLTPSGTEAFF. The full variable domain, rest sourced from reference TRBV5-4 and TRBJ1-1, is ETGVTQSPTHLIKTRGQQVTLRCSSQSGHNTVSWYQQALGQGPQFIFQYYREEENGRGNFPPRFSGLQFPNYSSELNVNALELDDSALYLCASSLTPSGTEAFFGQGTRLTVV.

The chain couples TRBV30 to TRBJ1-4; 12 nucleotides agree with TRBD1. V was clipped by 3 bases and J by 3 bases; unmatched bases: 5. The germline CDR1 and CDR2 sequences are GTSNPN and SVGIG (reference sequence). The CDR3 spans 16 residues. Here the CDR3 DNA reads TGTGCCTGGAGCCGGGACAGGGGGCCCCCTAATGAAAAACTGTTTTTT. Its protein product is CAWSRDRGPPNEKLFF.

The V gene is TRBV6-5, the J gene TRBJ1-4; perhaps TRBD1 as D (5 bases). The V end lost 6 bases, the J end lost 5 bases, and 13 bases lay between the germline ends. This CDR3 has 14 residues. Germline CDR1 reads MNHEY; CDR2 reads SVGAGI. The DNA of the CDR3 is TGTGCCAGCAGGGGAACAGGTAGAAATGAAAAACTGTTTTTT. It encodes CASRGTGRNEKLFF.

The rearrangement joins TRBV5-5 to TRBJ2-7, with D perhaps matching TRBD2 (5 bases). V lost 2 bases to trimming and J lost 0 bases, with 15 bases between them. Germline assignment: CDR1 SGHKS and CDR2 YYEKEE (reference sequence). The CDR3 spans 16 residues. The CDR3 region has the DNA TGTGCCAGCAGCTTAGAAAGTGACACTAGCTCCTACGAGCAGTACTTC. Amino acids: CASSLESDTSSYEQYF. Using reference TRBV5-5 and TRBJ2-7 for the parts outside the CDR3, the full variable domain is DAGVTQSPTHLIKTRGQQVTLRCSPISGHKSVSWYQQVLGQGPQFIFQYYEKEERGRGNFPDRFSARQFPNYSSELNVNALLLGDSALYLCASSLESDTSSYEQYFGPGTRLTVT.

The chain couples TRBV5-4 to TRBJ2-1, with 8 bases matching TRBD2. Germline CDR1 is SGHNT and CDR2 is YYREEE (reference sequence). The CDR3 totals 15 residues. Trimming at V came to 3 bases and at J to 4 bases, leaving 6 bases not matched to a gene. The chain's CDR3 is CASSSGGRRYNEQFF. CDR3 in DNA: TGTGCCAGCAGCTCGGGGGGGCGGAGATACAATGAGCAGTTCTTC.

The chain carries TRBV11-2 and TRBJ2-5; 8 bases match TRBD2. The V and J ends lost 1 base and 4 bases, in that order; junction bases with no gene match: 11. This CDR3 comprises 17 residues. The germline V gene has CDR1 SGHAT and CDR2 FQNNGV. The DNA for the CDR3 is TGTGCCAGCAGCTTAGGGGGGACAAGCGGGAGACTAGAGACCCAGTACTTC. Its translation is CASSLGGTSGRLETQYF.

The chain has TRBV7-2 and TRBJ2-1; 8 bases are shared with TRBD2. The germline gives CDR1 SGHTA, CDR2 FQGNSA. The CDR3 is 15 residues long. V lost 5 bases, J lost 4 bases, and 7 bases stayed unmatched. The CDR3 loop is CASSPGTRKYNEQFF. As DNA, the CDR3 is TGTGCCAGCAGCCCCGGGACTAGGAAGTACAATGAGCAGTTCTTC. The whole variable domain, remainder taken from reference TRBV7-2 and TRBJ2-1, is GAGVSQSPSNKVTEKGKDVELRCDPISGHTALYWYRQSLGQGLEFLIYFQGNSAPDKSGLPSDRFSAERTGGSVSTLTIQRTQQEDSAVYLCASSPGTRKYNEQFFGPGTRLTVL.

The V call is TRBV5-6, the J call TRBJ2-5, with TRBD1 matching 8 bases. The germline CDR1 and CDR2 sequences are SGHDT and YYEEEE. V lost 4 bases to trimming and J lost 10 bases; unmatched junction nucleotides: 6. The CDR3 spans 12 residues. The CDR3 protein is CASSTGQGFQYF. The CDR3 coding sequence is TGTGCCAGCAGCACCGGACAGGGTTTCCAGTACTTC.

This CDR3 is CATSSRDREQVGYEQYF. CDR3 bases: TGTGCCACCAGCTCCCGGGACCGGGAGCAGGTAGGCTACGAGCAGTACTTC. The chain employs TRBV15 and TRBJ2-7; D might be TRBD2 (6 bases). Germline lookup yields CDR1 LNHNV and CDR2 YYDKDF (reference sequence). Trimming shortened V by 5 bases and J by 3 bases, and 23 bases separated the two germline ends. The CDR3 has 17 amino acids. Full variable domain (outside the CDR3, taken from reference TRBV15 and TRBJ2-7): DAMVIQNPRYQVTQFGKPVTLSCSQTLNHNVMYWYQQKSSQAPKLLFHYYDKDFNNEADTPDNFQSRRPNTSFCFLDIRSPGLGDTAMYLCATSSRDREQVGYEQYFGPGTRLTVT.

This clone has a handful of counts. This chain uses TRBV5-8 with TRBJ1-6, with 7 bases that match TRBD1. This CDR3 is 13 amino acids long. Losses at the gene ends were 2 bases for V and 7 bases for J; bases not matched to a gene: 0. Germline CDR1 reads SGHTS; CDR2 reads YDEGEE. CDR3 sequence reads: CASSLQGNSPLHF. The CDR3 coding sequence is TGTGCCAGCAGCTTACAGGGGAATTCACCCCTCCACTTT.

The rearrangement joins TRBV6-1 to TRBJ2-7; 11 bases are a match to TRBD1. Unmatched junction bases numbered 1, after V lost 8 bases and J lost 4 bases. This CDR3 has 12 amino acids. The germline V gene has CDR1 MNHNS and CDR2 SASEGT. The CDR3 sequence is CASGTGGYEQYF. The CDR3 DNA reads as TGTGCCAGCGGGACAGGGGGGTACGAGCAGTACTTC.

V is TRBV29-1 and J is TRBJ2-5; TRBD2 aligns across 8 bases. The CDR3 is 13 residues long. The germline CDR1 and CDR2 sequences are SQVTM and ANQGSEA. Germline trimming cut 6 bases from V and 5 bases from J; bases unmatched to any gene: 8. The CDR3 loop is CSVERGGPETQYF. DNA of the CDR3: TGCAGCGTGGAACGGGGGGGCCCGGAGACCCAGTACTTC.

This sequence joins TRBV9 and TRBJ1-2; 12 nucleotides match TRBD1. V was clipped by 2 bases and J by 6 bases; unmatched bases: 8. The CDR3 length is 16 residues. Germline V CDR1 and CDR2: SGDLS, YYNGEE. CDR3 nucleotides: TGTGCCAGCAGCGTGGGACCGGGACAGGGGGCCGATGGCTACACCTTC. Amino acid sequence: CASSVGPGQGADGYTF.

This clone was seen once. This chain connects TRBV28 to TRBJ2-7; 12 bases map to TRBD2. The germline CDR1 and CDR2 sequences are MDHEN and SYDVKM. V was pared by 6 bases and J by 0 bases, with 12 bases of the junction left unmatched. The CDR3 contains 18 residues. CDR3 coding DNA: TGTGCCAGCAGCGGATCTAGCGGGAGGGGTACTTTCTCCTACGAGCAGTACTTC. It specifies CASSGSSGRGTFSYEQYF.

This chain links TRBV19 with TRBJ1-1; TRBD1 might be the D (6 bases). The CDR3 consists of 15 residues. CDR1 LNHDA and CDR2 SQIVND come from the germline V gene (reference sequence). Deletions cut 3 bases from V and 1 base from J, with 12 bases between. CDR3 amino acids: CASSMVGGSNTEAFF. In DNA, the CDR3 is TGTGCCAGTAGTATGGTTGGGGGCTCGAACACTGAAGCTTTCTTT.

This chain joins TRBV18 and TRBJ2-2, with 7 positions matching TRBD2. The J segment lost 7 bases and the V segment lost 6 bases, leaving 17 bases of the junction unmatched. This CDR3 has 17 amino acids. CDR1 is KGHSH, CDR2 LQKENI, per germline. CDR3 protein: CASSLKTSPGTGGELFF. The CDR3 nucleotides read TGTGCCAGCTCCCTCAAGACTAGCCCGGGGACCGGCGGGGAGCTGTTTTTT.

The chain links TRBV9 to TRBJ2-2; 11 bases map to TRBD2. V lost 5 bases and J lost 4; bases outside the gene matches: 7. Germline CDR1 is SGDLS and CDR2 is YYNGEE. This CDR3 region has 16 residues. This CDR3 is CASRDTSGGGTGELFF. The DNA for the CDR3 is TGTGCCAGCAGGGACACTAGCGGGGGAGGCACCGGGGAGCTGTTTTTT.

This sequence joins TRBV27 and TRBJ1-6; 10 positions agree with TRBD1. CDR3 size: 14 residues. Germline CDR1 is MNHEY and CDR2 is SMNVEV (reference sequence). V dropped 8 bases and J dropped 10; count of bases not matched to a gene: 8. The CDR3 DNA reads as TGTGCCAGCGGAGGACAGGGGGTCTTCTCACCCCTCCACTTT. As protein: CASGGQGVFSPLHF.

The CDR3 region has the DNA TGTGCCAGCAGCAGATGGGACAGCAGCAATCAGCCCCAGCATTTT. Protein sequence: CASSRWDSSNQPQHF. The chain uses TRBV5-6 and TRBJ1-5, with 7 positions matching TRBD1. Germline V gene sequence: CDR1 SGHDT, CDR2 YYEEEE. Losses at the gene ends were 4 bases for V and 1 base for J; bases not matched to a gene: 5. The CDR3 has 15 residues.